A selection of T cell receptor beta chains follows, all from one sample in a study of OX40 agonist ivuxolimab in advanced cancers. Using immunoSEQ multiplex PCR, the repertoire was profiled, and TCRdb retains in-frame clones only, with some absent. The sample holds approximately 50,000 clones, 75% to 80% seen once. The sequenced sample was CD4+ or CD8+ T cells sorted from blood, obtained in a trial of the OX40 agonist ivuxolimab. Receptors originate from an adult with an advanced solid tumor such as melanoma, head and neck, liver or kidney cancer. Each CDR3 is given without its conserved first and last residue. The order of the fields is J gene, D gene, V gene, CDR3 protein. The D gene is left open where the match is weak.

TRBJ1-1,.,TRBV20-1,SARGPTEAF
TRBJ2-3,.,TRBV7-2,ASSLGFSLLGTDTQY
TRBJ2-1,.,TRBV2,ASSGSGLKGLNEQF
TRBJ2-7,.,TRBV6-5,ASSLLGLNEQY
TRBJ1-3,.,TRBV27,ASGPQSGNTIY
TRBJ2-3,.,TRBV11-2,ASSRDRLDTQY
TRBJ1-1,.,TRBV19,ASSMTDIPKAF
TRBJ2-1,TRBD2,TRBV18,ASSGLAGMSSYNEQF
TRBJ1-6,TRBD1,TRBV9,ASSAQGARGNSPLH
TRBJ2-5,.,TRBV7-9,ASSLWEGGSTQY
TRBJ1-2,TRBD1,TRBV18,ASSPPQGQGPNYGYT
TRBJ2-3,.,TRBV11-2,ASSLGLGSRASDTQY
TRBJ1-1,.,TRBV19,ASTKGRGAGNTEAF
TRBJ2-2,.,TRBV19,ASSIRSSNTGELF
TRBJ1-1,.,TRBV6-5,AVGRSDTEAF
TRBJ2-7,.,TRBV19,ASSRTATYEQY
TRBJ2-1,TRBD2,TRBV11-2,ASTGGLSSYNEQF
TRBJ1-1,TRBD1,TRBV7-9,ASSFRQGNTEAF
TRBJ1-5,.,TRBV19,ASAKRTASNQPQH